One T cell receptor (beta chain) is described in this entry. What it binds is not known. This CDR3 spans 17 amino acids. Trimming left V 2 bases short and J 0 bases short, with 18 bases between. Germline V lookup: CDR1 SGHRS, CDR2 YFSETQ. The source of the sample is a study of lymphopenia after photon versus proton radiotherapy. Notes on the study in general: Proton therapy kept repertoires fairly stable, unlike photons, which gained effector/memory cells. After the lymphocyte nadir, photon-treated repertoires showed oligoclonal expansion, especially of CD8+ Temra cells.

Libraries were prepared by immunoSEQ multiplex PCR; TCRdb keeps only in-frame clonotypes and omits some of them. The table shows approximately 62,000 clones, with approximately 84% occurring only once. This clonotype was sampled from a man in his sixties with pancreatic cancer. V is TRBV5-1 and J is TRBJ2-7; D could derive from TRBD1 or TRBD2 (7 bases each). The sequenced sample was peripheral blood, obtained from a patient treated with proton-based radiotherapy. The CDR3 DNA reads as TGCGCCAGCAGCTTTGGTGGGGGAGGGGGCGACTCCTACGAGCAGTACTTC. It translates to CASSFGGGGGDSYEQYF.